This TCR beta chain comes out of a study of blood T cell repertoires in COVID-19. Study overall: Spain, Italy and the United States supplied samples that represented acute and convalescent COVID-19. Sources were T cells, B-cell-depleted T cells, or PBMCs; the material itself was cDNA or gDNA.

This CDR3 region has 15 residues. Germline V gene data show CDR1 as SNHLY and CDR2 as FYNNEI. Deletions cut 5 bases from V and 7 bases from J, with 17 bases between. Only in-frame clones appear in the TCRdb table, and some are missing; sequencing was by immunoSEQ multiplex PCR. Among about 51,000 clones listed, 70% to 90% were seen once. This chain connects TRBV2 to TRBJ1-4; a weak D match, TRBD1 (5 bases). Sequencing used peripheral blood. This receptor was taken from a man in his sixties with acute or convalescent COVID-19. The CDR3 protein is CASSPQDRYGEKLFF. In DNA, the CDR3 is TGTGCCAGCAGTCCACAGGATCGGTATGGTGAAAAACTGTTTTTT. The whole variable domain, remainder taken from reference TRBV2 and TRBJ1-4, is EPEVTQTPSHQVTQMGQEVILRCVPISNHLYFYWYRQILGQKVEFLVSFYNNEISEKSEIFDDQFSVERPDGSNFTLKIRSTKLEDSAMYFCASSPQDRYGEKLFFGSGTQLSVL.